This T cell receptor (beta chain) is from a study of cytomegalovirus exposure and HLA in healthy donors. The CDR3 has 13 residues. V was clipped by 6 bases and J by 6 bases; unmatched bases: 8. Looked up from germline, CDR1 is ENHRY and CDR2 is SYGVKD. Assay used: immunoSEQ multiplex PCR; TCRdb lists only in-frame clones, some missing. The sample holds roughly 130,000 clones, around nine tenths seen once. Sequenced input: PBMCs. This clonotype was obtained from a man between 25 and 39 years old in good health and CMV-seronegative. V and J are TRBV10-3 and TRBJ2-7; 7 bases align to TRBD1. CDR3 protein: CAISNRGLVEQYF. CDR3 bases: TGTGCCATCAGCAACAGGGGTCTCGTCGAGCAGTACTTC.